Each of the 19 T cell receptor beta chains below was sequenced from the same sample in a study of blood T cell repertoires in COVID-19. Method: immunoSEQ multiplex PCR; TCRdb's copy keeps in-frame clones and lacks some. The repertoire includes approximately 250,000 clones, over 70% of them detected once, and roughly 10% sits in the top ten. Sequenced input: peripheral blood. The receptors shown here come from a woman aged 70-85 years with COVID-19, enrolled during active disease.

In this sample, this clone turned up a few times. The rearrangement links TRBV5-1 to TRBJ1-4; 9 nucleotides match TRBD1. Germline CDR1 is SGHRS and CDR2 is YFSETQ. The V and J ends lost 1 base and 8 bases, in that order; junction bases with no gene match: 6. This CDR3 region has 15 residues. DNA of the CDR3: TGCGCCAGCAGCTTGACCGGACAGGGGAGGGAAAAACTGTTTTTT. Its translation is CASSLTGQGREKLFF.

The count of this clone is one. The V and J genes are TRBV24-1 and TRBJ2-2; TRBD2 matches 9 bases. Germline lookup yields CDR1 KGHDR and CDR2 SFDVKD. There are 18 residues in the CDR3. Trimming took 0 bases from V and 7 from J; bases not matched to a gene: 11. CDR3 protein: CATSDLSRRGSGSGELFF. DNA of the CDR3: TGTGCCACCAGTGATTTGTCCCGTCGAGGTAGCGGGAGCGGGGAGCTGTTTTTT.

The rearrangement links TRBV5-1 to TRBJ1-2; D might be TRBD1 (5 bases). Germline V gives CDR1 SGHRS, CDR2 YFSETQ. The V end lost 4 bases, the J end lost 6 bases, and 16 bases lay between the germline ends. This CDR3 has 14 amino acids. The chain's CDR3 is CASSQPTESDGYTF. The CDR3 nucleotides read TGCGCCAGCAGCCAGCCGACAGAATCAGATGGCTACACCTTC. The whole variable domain, filled in from reference TRBV5-1 and TRBJ1-2, reads KAGVTQTPRYLIKTRGQQVTLSCSPISGHRSVSWYQQTPGQGLQFLFEYFSETQRNKGNFPGRFSGRQFSNSRSEMNVSTLELGDSALYLCASSQPTESDGYTFGSGTRLTVV.

This chain connects TRBV27 to TRBJ1-6, with D possibly matching TRBD1 (6 bases). The CDR3 consists of 15 residues. In germline, CDR1 is MNHEY, CDR2 SMNVEV (reference sequence). V was trimmed by 6 bases and J by 7 bases, leaving 16 bases between them. CDR3 region: CASRPLGGRNSPLHF. CDR3 bases: TGTGCCAGCAGGCCCCTCGGGGGGCGGAATTCACCCCTCCACTTT.

V usage is TRBV2 and J usage is TRBJ2-3; tentative D call: TRBD2 (6 bases). CDR1 SNHLY and CDR2 FYNNEI come from the germline V gene. CDR3 size: 18 residues. Trimming took off 7 bases at V and 2 bases at J, with 25 bases between the two ends. In DNA form, the CDR3 reads TGTGCCAGCATTAAGAGGACTTGGCCAGCGGGTCTCACAGATACGCAGTATTTT. It yields the protein CASIKRTWPAGLTDTQYF.

This chain links TRBV7-2 with TRBJ2-2; no clear D gene. Between the trimmed V and J ends, which lost 2 bases and 1 base, there was a span of 5 bases. CDR3 length equals 14 residues. Germline-derived CDR1 and CDR2 are SGHTA and FQGNSA. The CDR3 loop is CASSLLENTGELFF. CDR3 DNA sequence: TGTGCCAGCAGCTTACTAGAGAACACCGGGGAGCTGTTTTTT.

This chain connects TRBV28 to TRBJ1-2; 7 nucleotides match TRBD1. V lost 4 bases, J lost 2 bases, and 4 bases stayed unmatched. The CDR3 spans 14 residues. Germline V gene data show CDR1 as MDHEN and CDR2 as SYDVKM. The CDR3 coding sequence is TGTGCCAGCAGTTCCTTACAGGGGAACTATGGCTACACCTTC. Protein product: CASSSLQGNYGYTF.

The V and J genes are TRBV28 and TRBJ2-7, with 8 bases aligning to TRBD2. Germline V gene lookup returns CDR1 MDHEN and CDR2 SYDVKM. The J segment lost 3 bases and the V segment lost 6 bases, leaving 7 bases of the junction unmatched. The CDR3 is 14 amino acids. CDR3 region: CASRLSGSLYEQYF. The DNA of the CDR3 is TGTGCCAGCAGGTTGAGCGGGAGCCTCTACGAGCAGTACTTC. Combining the CDR3 with reference TRBV28 and TRBJ2-7 gives the whole variable domain DVKVTQSSRYLVKRTGEKVFLECVQDMDHENMFWYRQDPGLGLRLIYFSYDVKMKEKGDIPEGYSVSREKKERFSLILESASTNQTSMYLCASRLSGSLYEQYFGPGTRLTVT.

This chain links TRBV18 with TRBJ1-2, with 9 positions matching TRBD1. The ends lost 5 bases at V and 7 bases at J; junction bases unmatched: 8. This CDR3 region has 14 residues. Germline assignment: CDR1 KGHSH and CDR2 LQKENI. The CDR3 nucleotides read TGTGCCAGCTCATCGAAAACAGGGGGCGTTGGCTACACCTTC. Its protein product is CASSSKTGGVGYTF.

This chain connects TRBV2 to TRBJ2-3; TRBD2 matches 14 bases. This CDR3 comprises 16 residues. Per the germline V gene, CDR1 is SNHLY and CDR2 is FYNNEI. Unmatched junction bases numbered 6, after V lost 5 bases and J lost 5 bases. The chain's CDR3 is CASSSGLAGELDTQYF. The CDR3 region has the DNA TGTGCCAGCAGTTCGGGACTAGCGGGAGAATTAGATACGCAGTATTTT.

The chain carries TRBV28 and TRBJ1-5; D unresolved. Germline CDR1 and CDR2: MDHEN and SYDVKM. CDR3 length equals 16 residues. Deletions cut 4 bases from V and 5 bases from J, with 18 bases between. CDR3 loop: CASSSGPAGLHQPQHF. As DNA, the CDR3 is TGTGCCAGCAGTTCCGGACCGGCGGGGTTGCATCAGCCCCAGCATTTT. The complete variable domain, with remaining parts taken from reference TRBV28 and TRBJ1-5, reads DVKVTQSSRYLVKRTGEKVFLECVQDMDHENMFWYRQDPGLGLRLIYFSYDVKMKEKGDIPEGYSVSREKKERFSLILESASTNQTSMYLCASSSGPAGLHQPQHFGDGTRLSIL.

The chain recombines TRBV11-2 with TRBJ1-4; no definite D call. The CDR3 has 15 residues. Germline V lookup: CDR1 SGHAT, CDR2 FQNNGV. V was shortened by 0 bases and J by 8 bases, with 13 bases between the two germline ends. The CDR3 nucleotides are TGTGCCAGCAGCTTAGAGGCGAGGTGGTCCGAAAAACTGTTTTTT. Translation gives CASSLEARWSEKLFF.

The chain employs TRBV4-1 and TRBJ2-2; tentatively, D is TRBD2 (5 bases). The CDR3 covers 17 residues. Trimming stripped 0 bases from V and 0 bases from J, with 11 bases between. Germline CDR1 reads MGHRA; CDR2 reads YSYEKL. The CDR3 reads CASSQDFGGTNTGELFF. The CDR3 nucleotides read TGCGCCAGCAGCCAAGATTTTGGAGGAACGAACACCGGGGAGCTGTTTTTT.

The chain has TRBV11-3 and TRBJ2-5, with 12 nucleotides matching TRBD2. Trimming removed 5 bases from V and 5 bases from J; junction bases left unmatched: 12. CDR1 and CDR2 (germline): SGHNT, YENEEA. CDR3 length: 17 amino acids. DNA of the CDR3: TGTGCCAGCAGCCCTCCTGGACTAGCGGGAAGCGGGGAGACCCAGTACTTC. The encoded protein is CASSPPGLAGSGETQYF.

This clone was found once. The V call is TRBV5-1, the J call TRBJ2-1; TRBD2 might be the D (5 bases). This CDR3 region has 14 residues. CDR1 SGHRS and CDR2 YFSETQ come from the germline V gene. Trimming took off 2 bases at V and 0 bases at J, with 6 bases between the two ends. The CDR3 sequence: CASSFGSSYNEQFF. Written as DNA, the CDR3 is TGCGCCAGCAGCTTTGGGAGCTCCTACAATGAGCAGTTCTTC.

The gene calls are TRBV12-3 or TRBV12-4 and TRBJ1-1; TRBD1 aligns across 10 bases. There are 13 residues in the CDR3. Unmatched junction bases numbered 4, after V lost 6 bases and J lost 6 bases. This chain's CDR3 is CASRTGGLAEAFF. As DNA, the CDR3 is TGTGCCAGCAGGACAGGGGGCTTAGCTGAAGCTTTCTTT.

The chain couples TRBV11-2 to TRBJ2-7; 8 positions agree with TRBD2. The junction had 6 bases not matched to a gene; V was cut back by 0 bases and J by 2 bases. The CDR3 is 16 residues long. Germline loops: CDR1 SGHAT, CDR2 FQNNGV. CDR3 in DNA: TGTGCCAGCAGCTTAGAGGGGCTAGCGGGCCCCTACGAGCAGTACTTC. Residues: CASSLEGLAGPYEQYF.

V is TRBV6-2 or TRBV6-3 and J is TRBJ1-6; no clear D. The CDR3 length is 14 residues. CDR1 is MNHEY and CDR2 is SVGEGT in the germline V gene. V was pared by 2 bases and J by 8 bases, with 10 bases between. The CDR3: CASSYMSEDSPLHF. The CDR3 bases are TGTGCCAGCAGTTACATGTCAGAAGATTCACCCCTCCACTTT.

The CDR3 DNA reads TGTGCCAGCAGCTTGGCGGCTAGCGGGAGCTCAGATACGCAGTATTTT. Protein product: CASSLAASGSSDTQYF. The chain combines TRBV5-5 with TRBJ2-3; 10 nucleotides agree with TRBD2. The J segment lost 4 bases and the V segment lost 0 bases, leaving 5 bases of the junction unmatched. Germline V CDR1 and CDR2: SGHKS, YYEKEE (reference sequence). The CDR3 is 16 residues long.